These 32 T cell receptor beta chains were all obtained from the same sample, sequenced in a study of somatic mutations in cytotoxic T cells in rheumatoid arthritis. The data were produced by immunoSEQ multiplex PCR, yet TCRdb's version contains in-frame clones alone and is incomplete. This sample yields roughly 4,500 clones, of which 80% to 90% are seen a single time; about 29% belongs to the top ten. Sequences were obtained from CD8+ T cells sorted from blood. These receptors originate from a woman aged 70-85 years with rheumatoid arthritis.

The rearrangement links TRBV18 to TRBJ1-1, with D tentatively TRBD1 (6 bases). V lost 2 bases and J lost 1, with 11 bases in between. The germline V gene has CDR1 KGHSH and CDR2 LQKENI. CDR3 length: 15 residues. The DNA of the CDR3 is TGTGCCAGCTCACCAGGCAGGGGACGGAACACTGAAGCTTTCTTT. It codes for CASSPGRGRNTEAFF.

The chain joins TRBV5-4 to TRBJ2-7, with 9 bases fitting TRBD1. V trimming: 3 bases; J trimming: 0 bases; junction bases outside the gene matches: 4. Germline-derived CDR1 and CDR2 are SGHNT and YYREEE (reference sequence). The CDR3 spans 15 residues. CDR3 protein: CASSSAGQGSYEQYF. CDR3 bases: TGTGCCAGCAGCTCAGCGGGACAGGGCTCCTACGAGCAGTACTTC.

The gene calls are TRBV29-1 and TRBJ2-7, with TRBD1 as a possible D gene (6 bases). Germline V gene sequence: CDR1 SQVTM, CDR2 ANQGSEA. V lost 3 bases, J lost 0 bases, and 21 bases lay in between. The CDR3 extends over 17 amino acids. In DNA, the CDR3 is TGCAGCGTTGAGTTTGTAGGTCGTGGGGGCCCCTCCTACGAGCAGTACTTC. This sequence encodes CSVEFVGRGGPSYEQYF.

The chain carries TRBV5-1 and TRBJ2-1; 8 nucleotides agree with TRBD2. The CDR3 is 16 amino acids. The V segment lost 4 bases and the J segment 8 bases; nucleotides outside the gene matches: 14. The V gene's germline CDR1 is SGHRS and CDR2 YFSETQ. DNA of the CDR3: TGCGCCAGCAGCCGGCCCCGGCGGGAGGCCGGGGATGAGCAGTTCTTC. Translated: CASSRPRREAGDEQFF.

Here the CDR3 reads CASSQESLVISYEQYF. The CDR3 nucleotides are TGCGCCAGCAGCCAAGAATCATTAGTGATCTCCTACGAGCAGTACTTC. The chain employs TRBV4-1 and TRBJ2-7; D is undetermined. CDR1 and CDR2 from the germline V gene are MGHRA and YSYEKL. The germline V and J ends were trimmed by 0 bases and 0 bases, with 12 bases remaining between them. The CDR3 is 16 amino acids.

The J gene is TRBJ2-7, the V gene TRBV15, with D tentatively TRBD2 (5 bases). Trimming took off 0 bases at V and 5 bases at J, with 8 bases between the two ends. The CDR3 is made up of 13 amino acids. Per the germline V gene, CDR1 is LNHNV and CDR2 is YYDKDF (reference sequence). The CDR3 DNA sequence: TGTGCCACCAGCAGAGATCGAGCGGACGAGCAGTACTTC. It encodes CATSRDRADEQYF.

The chain recombines TRBV10-3 with TRBJ2-7, with D possibly matching TRBD2 (6 bases). The germline V gene encodes CDR1 ENHRY and CDR2 SYGVKD. Trimming pared 0 bases from V and 3 bases from J, leaving 18 bases between. This CDR3 has 17 amino acids. CDR3 region: CAISESIAPGAHYEQYF. The CDR3 DNA follows: TGTGCCATCAGTGAGTCGATTGCCCCGGGAGCTCACTACGAGCAGTACTTC.

The chain couples TRBV2 to TRBJ2-7; D is uncertain. Germline CDR1 reads SNHLY; CDR2 reads FYNNEI. V was shortened by 6 bases and J by 3 bases, with 12 bases between the two germline ends. The CDR3 has 13 amino acids. CDR3 nucleotides: TGTGCCAGCAGGAGACTCAAAGACTACGAGCAGTACTTC. Encoded protein: CASRRLKDYEQYF.

The chain uses TRBV4-1 and TRBJ2-2, with D tentatively TRBD1 (6 bases). CDR3 length: 13 amino acids. Looked up from germline, CDR1 is MGHRA and CDR2 is YSYEKL. Trimming removed 0 bases from V and 7 bases from J, with 6 bases in between. The CDR3 reads CASSQEDSGELFF. In DNA form, the CDR3 reads TGCGCCAGCAGCCAAGAGGACAGCGGGGAGCTGTTTTTT.

V usage is TRBV2 and J usage is TRBJ1-5; possibly TRBD1 for D (6 bases). CDR1 and CDR2 from the germline V gene are SNHLY and FYNNEI. CDR3 length equals 15 residues. V was clipped by 7 bases and J by 0 bases, with 13 bases between them. The CDR3 sequence is CASTPKGDSNQPQHF. CDR3 nucleotide sequence: TGTGCCAGCACTCCGAAGGGGGATAGCAATCAGCCCCAGCATTTT.

The V gene is TRBV9, the J gene TRBJ2-1, with 10 bases that match TRBD2. The CDR3 has 15 residues. Losses at the gene ends were 3 bases for V and 3 bases for J; bases not matched to a gene: 3. Germline assignment: CDR1 SGDLS and CDR2 YYNGEE. CDR3 sequence reads: CASSASGSIYNEQFF. CDR3 nucleotides: TGTGCCAGCAGCGCTAGCGGGAGTATCTACAATGAGCAGTTCTTC.

The CDR3 sequence is CASSVEGRDNSPLHF. DNA of the CDR3: TGTGCCAGCAGCGTAGAAGGGAGAGATAATTCACCCCTCCACTTT. The genes are TRBV9 and TRBJ1-6; no firm D call. The CDR3 runs 15 residues. CDR1 is SGDLS and CDR2 is YYNGEE in the germline V gene. Trimming stripped 0 bases from V and 5 bases from J, with 9 bases between.

The chain employs TRBV27 and TRBJ2-3; the D gene is possibly TRBD1 (5 bases). The germline V gene has CDR1 MNHEY and CDR2 SMNVEV (reference sequence). The CDR3 has 15 amino acids. Trimming stripped 5 bases from V and 1 base from J, with 13 bases between. This CDR3 reads CASSPAGLRTDTQYF. CDR3 sequence (DNA): TGTGCCAGCAGTCCAGCAGGGTTACGCACAGATACGCAGTATTTT.

The V and J genes are TRBV28 and TRBJ2-7, with a possible D match to TRBD2 (6 bases). The CDR3 extends over 12 amino acids. Germline loops: CDR1 MDHEN, CDR2 SYDVKM. V lost 7 bases, J lost 5 bases, and 12 bases lay in between. The chain's CDR3 is CASTRGRNEQYF. CDR3 bases: TGTGCCAGCACCCGAGGGAGGAACGAGCAGTACTTC.

The chain recombines TRBV28 with TRBJ1-5; TRBD1 aligns across 9 bases. The length of the CDR3 is 16 residues. The germline V gene encodes CDR1 MDHEN and CDR2 SYDVKM. J lost 4 bases, V lost 5 bases, and 9 bases had no gene match. CDR3 sequence: CASSPDPGTGNQPQHF. CDR3 nucleotides: TGTGCCAGCAGTCCCGATCCCGGGACAGGGAATCAGCCCCAGCATTTT. The full variable domain, its missing parts supplied by reference TRBV28 and TRBJ1-5, is DVKVTQSSRYLVKRTGEKVFLECVQDMDHENMFWYRQDPGLGLRLIYFSYDVKMKEKGDIPEGYSVSREKKERFSLILESASTNQTSMYLCASSPDPGTGNQPQHFGDGTRLSIL.

The rearrangement links TRBV28 to TRBJ2-5; D is ambiguous. The V and J ends lost 2 bases and 6 bases respectively, with 16 bases between them. Germline V gene lookup returns CDR1 MDHEN and CDR2 SYDVKM. There are 15 residues in the CDR3. This CDR3 is CASSLRQRGQKTQYF. CDR3 DNA: TGTGCCAGCAGTTTACGCCAGCGAGGTCAGAAGACCCAGTACTTC.

The chain uses TRBV5-1 and TRBJ1-1; TRBD1 is a possible D gene (6 bases). CDR1 and CDR2 (germline): SGHRS, YFSETQ. The CDR3 contains 15 residues. The ends were cut back, 7 bases at V and 5 bases at J, with 21 bases in the middle. Here the CDR3 DNA reads TGCGCCAGCGCAGAAGGGGCAGGGGAAAGTACTGAAGCTTTCTTT. Amino acids: CASAEGAGESTEAFF.

Of note for this clone: Because it lacks the conserved phenylalanine or tryptophan at the end, this CDR3 is likely a read error. The chain has TRBV28 and TRBJ2-4, with 7 bases that match TRBD2. Germline lookup yields CDR1 MDHEN and CDR2 SYDVKM. V shed 5 bases and J 0 bases; nucleotides not matched to a gene: 19. CDR3 length equals 20 residues. CDR3 protein: CASSTLMPAGASLAKNIQYL. The CDR3 DNA sequence: TGTGCCAGCAGTACCCTTATGCCCGCGGGAGCCAGTCTAGCCAAAAACATTCAGTACCTC.

The chain carries TRBV27 and TRBJ2-7, with TRBD2 matching 7 bases. The CDR3 has 15 residues. The germline gives CDR1 MNHEY, CDR2 SMNVEV (reference sequence). V lost 5 bases, J lost 1 base, and 8 bases stayed unmatched. The DNA of the CDR3 is TGTGCCAGCAGTCCCGAGCGGGGCACGTCCTACGAGCAGTACTTC. Its protein is CASSPERGTSYEQYF.

V is TRBV7-3 and J is TRBJ2-1; the match to TRBD2 covers 12 bases. The germline V gene encodes CDR1 SGHTA and CDR2 FQGTGA. V gave up 8 bases and J gave up 7 bases; unmatched junction bases: 9. The CDR3 has 15 residues. The DNA for the CDR3 is TGTGCCAGCGGTCTAGCGGGAGGGCGTCCGAATGAGCAGTTCTTC. Protein product: CASGLAGGRPNEQFF. Based on the CDR3 plus reference TRBV7-3 and TRBJ2-1, the full variable domain is GAGVSQTPSNKVTEKGKYVELRCDPISGHTALYWYRQSLGQGPEFLIYFQGTGAADDSGLPNDRFFAVRPEGSVSTLKIQRTERGDSAVYLCASGLAGGRPNEQFFGPGTRLTVL.

The chain combines TRBV10-3 with TRBJ1-5; D is unclear. Germline CDR1 reads ENHRY; CDR2 reads SYGVKD. The CDR3 spans 14 residues. V lost 3 bases to trimming and J lost 4 bases, with 10 bases between them. CDR3 bases: TGTGCCATCAGTGAAGTCACTTCGAATCAGCCCCAGCATTTT. It yields the protein CAISEVTSNQPQHF.

This clone was detected only a few times. The chain has TRBV5-1 and TRBJ2-7; the match to TRBD2 covers 13 bases. The V gene end was trimmed by 4 bases and the J gene end by 4 bases; junction bases not matched to a gene: 2. The germline gives CDR1 SGHRS, CDR2 YFSETQ. CDR3 size: 14 residues. This CDR3 reads CASSMGLAGYEQYF. CDR3 sequence (DNA): TGCGCCAGCAGCATGGGACTAGCGGGGTACGAGCAGTACTTC.

V is TRBV29-1 and J is TRBJ2-7, with D tentatively TRBD1 (6 bases). The CDR3 spans 13 residues. The germline gives CDR1 SQVTM, CDR2 ANQGSEA. The germline V and J ends were trimmed by 3 bases and 5 bases, with 14 bases remaining between them. This CDR3 reads CSVEARGSDEQYF. In DNA form, the CDR3 reads TGCAGCGTTGAGGCGAGGGGGTCGGACGAGCAGTACTTC.

As to this clone: Compared with germline, one end of the junction differs, possibly owing to a read error. The same CDR3 can be traced to other DNA sequences in this sample. The chain carries TRBV4-1 and TRBJ1-6, with TRBD1 matching 9 bases. Germline V gives CDR1 MGHRA, CDR2 YSYEKL. The CDR3 is 17 residues long. This CDR3 is CASSQGQGFSYNSPLHF. In nucleotides, the CDR3 is TGCGCCAGCAGCCAGGGACAGGGATTCTCCTATAATTCCCCCCTCCACTTT.

V and J are TRBV5-1 and TRBJ2-5; TRBD1 agrees at 8 bases. Matching the DNA end better, TRBJ2-7 makes the J call doubtful. This CDR3 spans 14 amino acids. Germline V gene lookup returns CDR1 SGHRS and CDR2 YFSETQ. This chain's CDR3 is CASSYTGGTYEQYF. CDR3 nucleotide sequence: TGCGCCAGCAGCTACACAGGGGGTACCTACGAGCAGTACTTC.

The J gene is TRBJ2-7, the V gene TRBV13; 7 positions match TRBD1. The V segment lost 1 base and the J segment 2 bases; nucleotides outside the gene matches: 5. The CDR3 consists of 15 residues. Germline assignment: CDR1 PRHDT and CDR2 FYEKMQ (reference sequence). The CDR3 sequence: CASSLDSGGPYEQYF. CDR3 bases: TGTGCCAGCAGCTTAGACTCAGGGGGACCCTACGAGCAGTACTTC.

The CDR3 sequence is CASSLSLADTSYNEQFF. The CDR3, as DNA: TGTGCCAGCAGTTTATCCCTAGCGGATACCTCCTACAATGAGCAGTTCTTC. V and J are TRBV28 and TRBJ2-1; 7 nucleotides line up with TRBD2. The CDR3 length is 17 residues. The V gene end was trimmed by 1 base and the J gene end by 0 bases; junction bases not matched to a gene: 6. Germline V gene lookup returns CDR1 MDHEN and CDR2 SYDVKM. The full variable domain, with the rest looked up from reference TRBV28 and TRBJ2-1, is DVKVTQSSRYLVKRTGEKVFLECVQDMDHENMFWYRQDPGLGLRLIYFSYDVKMKEKGDIPEGYSVSREKKERFSLILESASTNQTSMYLCASSLSLADTSYNEQFFGPGTRLTVL.

The chain has TRBV7-3 and TRBJ2-7; weak D call: TRBD1 (6 bases). V was clipped by 2 bases and J by 6 bases, with 20 bases between them. Per the germline V gene, CDR1 is SGHTA and CDR2 is FQGTGA. The CDR3 sequence is 16 residues long. The CDR3 sequence is CASSLQRSQGLAEQYF. CDR3 nucleotide sequence: TGTGCCAGCAGCTTACAACGTAGCCAGGGGCTGGCCGAGCAGTACTTC.

The J gene is TRBJ2-3, the V gene TRBV9; 10 nucleotides agree with TRBD2. Germline assignment: CDR1 SGDLS and CDR2 YYNGEE. J gave up 1 base and V 4 bases, and 0 bases lay outside the gene matches. The CDR3 consists of 14 residues. The CDR3 sequence: CASSTSGGTDTQYF. DNA of the CDR3: TGTGCCAGCAGCACTAGCGGGGGCACAGATACGCAGTATTTT.

The chain carries TRBV7-9 and TRBJ2-7, with D tentatively TRBD2 (7 bases). The length of the CDR3 is 14 residues. Trimming shortened V by 6 bases and J by 5 bases, and 17 bases separated the two germline ends. Germline V gives CDR1 SEHNR, CDR2 FQNEAQ (reference sequence). The CDR3 protein is CASSFNGGRHEQYF. The CDR3 DNA reads as TGTGCCAGCAGTTTCAACGGGGGGCGACACGAGCAGTACTTC.

The chain couples TRBV7-9 to TRBJ2-7, with 8 bases matching TRBD1. This CDR3 spans 15 amino acids. J lost 2 bases, V lost 5 bases, and 8 bases had no gene match. Germline-derived CDR1 and CDR2 are SEHNR and FQNEAQ (reference sequence). CDR3 sequence: CASSPAQGAAYEQYF. Written as DNA, the CDR3 is TGTGCCAGCAGCCCTGCCCAGGGGGCGGCCTACGAGCAGTACTTC. Looking up the rest from reference TRBV7-9 and TRBJ2-7 gives the full variable domain: DTGVSQNPRHKITKRGQNVTFRCDPISEHNRLYWYRQTLGQGPEFLTYFQNEAQLEKSRLLSDRFSAERPKGSFSTLEIQRTEQGDSAMYLCASSPAQGAAYEQYFGPGTRLTVT.

V and J are TRBV5-6 and TRBJ1-1; 7 bases are a match to TRBD1. Germline V lookup: CDR1 SGHDT, CDR2 YYEEEE. The trim removed 1 base at V and 8 bases at J, leaving 11 bases unmatched. The CDR3 extends over 15 amino acids. The DNA of the CDR3 is TGTGCCAGCAGCTTGCGGGACAGACTAACACCCGAAGCTTTCTTT. It encodes CASSLRDRLTPEAFF.